What follows are 32 T cell receptor beta chains derived from one specimen sequenced in a study of shared clonotypes between healthy human individuals. Profiling relied on immunoSEQ multiplex PCR, and the TCRdb table lists in-frame clones only, not all of them. The repertoire holds under 600,000 clones, with approximately 97% as singletons. The sample comprised naive CD4+ T cells sorted from blood. Subset given: CD45RA+ positively selected. The receptors derive from a woman in her twenties or thirties in good health.

The chain links TRBV25-1 to TRBJ2-5; unclear D gene. V dropped 11 bases and J dropped 1 base, with 17 bases sitting between them. Germline CDR1 MGHDK, CDR2 SYGVNS. The CDR3 length is 14 residues. The DNA of the CDR3 is TGTGCCGGAACAATAGGTTCACCCCAAGAGACCCAGTACTTC. Protein: CAGTIGSPQETQYF. Full variable domain (outside the CDR3, taken from reference TRBV25-1 and TRBJ2-5): EADIYQTPRYLVIGTGKKITLECSQTMGHDKMYWYQQDPGMELHLIHYSYGVNSTEKGDLSSESTVSRIRTEHFPLTLESARPSHTSQYLCAGTIGSPQETQYFGPGTRLLVL.

This clone was counted a single time. The chain joins TRBV27 to TRBJ1-2; TRBD1 aligns across 9 bases. Trimming at V came to 6 bases and at J to 8 bases, leaving 13 bases not matched to a gene. The germline V gene encodes CDR1 MNHEY and CDR2 SMNVEV (reference sequence). CDR3 length equals 15 residues. The CDR3 DNA follows: TGTGCCAGCAGCCCTCCGGGACAGGGTACGAAAGGCTACACCTTC. It translates to CASSPPGQGTKGYTF.

A word on this clone: The sample carries other DNA sequences with the same CDR3. The chain joins TRBV11-2 to TRBJ1-1, with D unclear. The V and J ends lost 3 bases and 1 base respectively, with 6 bases between them. Germline lookup yields CDR1 SGHAT and CDR2 FQNNGV. This CDR3 is 13 amino acids long. CDR3 protein: CASSFTENTEAFF. CDR3 DNA: TGTGCCAGCAGCTTCACAGAGAACACTGAAGCTTTCTTT.

The rearrangement links TRBV29-1 to TRBJ2-1; TRBD2 agrees at 10 bases. Germline assignment: CDR1 SQVTM and CDR2 ANQGSEA. The CDR3 is 12 amino acids. Trimming cost V 2 bases and J 16 bases; bases outside gene matches: 8. CDR3 region: CSVERLAGGNFF. The CDR3 nucleotides read TGCAGCGTTGAAAGGTTAGCGGGAGGCAACTTCTTC.

The DNA of the CDR3 is TGTGCCAGCAGCCAAGGGACAGGGGATCAGCCCCAGCATTTT. As protein: CASSQGTGDQPQHF. The gene calls are TRBV7-2 and TRBJ1-5; TRBD1 agrees at 10 bases. J gave up 5 bases and V 5 bases, and 3 bases lay outside the gene matches. CDR1 and CDR2 (germline): SGHTA, FQGNSA. The CDR3 extends over 14 amino acids.

The count of this clone is one. CDR3 protein: CASSLGRDRGVKNIQYF. CDR3 coding DNA: TGTGCCAGCAGCTTAGGGAGGGACAGGGGGGTCAAAAACATTCAGTACTTC. The chain has TRBV7-6 and TRBJ2-4, with TRBD1 matching 11 bases. Germline V gene data show CDR1 as SGHVS and CDR2 as FNYEAQ. V lost 1 base, J lost 3 bases, and 5 bases stayed unmatched. This CDR3 spans 17 amino acids.

The chain employs TRBV5-1 and TRBJ2-7, with TRBD2 matching over 7 bases. The CDR3 loop spans 17 amino acids. V was pared by 0 bases and J by 6 bases, with 15 bases of the junction left unmatched. Germline V gene lookup returns CDR1 SGHRS and CDR2 YFSETQ. As DNA, the CDR3 is TGCGCCAGCAGCTTGGCTCCACCCTCTAGCGGAGGGGTCGAGCAGTACTTC. The encoded protein is CASSLAPPSSGGVEQYF.

This rearrangement joins TRBV27 to TRBJ2-7, with 12 bases that match TRBD2. The CDR3 length is 17 residues. V was pared by 4 bases and J by 3 bases, with 10 bases of the junction left unmatched. The germline CDR1 and CDR2 sequences are MNHEY and SMNVEV (reference sequence). The CDR3: CASSSITSGRRRYEQYF. The CDR3, as DNA: TGTGCCAGCAGTTCGATCACTAGCGGGAGGCGGCGCTACGAGCAGTACTTC.

The chain recombines TRBV6-6 with TRBJ2-3; TRBD2 aligns across 8 bases. This CDR3 contains 15 residues. J lost 6 bases, V lost 2 bases, and 7 bases had no gene match. Germline CDR1 MNHNY, CDR2 SVGAGI (reference sequence). This chain's CDR3 is CASSYEAGDRDTQYF. The CDR3 DNA is TGTGCCAGCAGTTACGAAGCGGGAGATCGGGATACGCAGTATTTT.

This CDR3 reads CASSYLGSYEQYF. The DNA for the CDR3 is TGTGCCAGCAGTTACCTAGGTTCCTACGAGCAGTACTTC. The chain is built from TRBV6-6 and TRBJ2-7; D gene ambiguous. The germline V and J ends were trimmed by 2 bases and 1 base, with 6 bases remaining between them. This CDR3 has 13 residues. Germline CDR1 MNHNY, CDR2 SVGAGI (reference sequence).

V gene TRBV9 combines with J gene TRBJ2-7; 7 positions agree with TRBD1. The V and J ends lost 3 bases and 3 bases, in that order; junction bases with no gene match: 9. From germline, CDR1 is SGDLS and CDR2 YYNGEE. This CDR3 contains 15 residues. CDR3 bases: TGTGCCAGCAGCGGCCCCCACGGGACAGTCTACGAGCAGTACTTC. This encodes CASSGPHGTVYEQYF.

This rearrangement joins TRBV5-1 to TRBJ2-2; D is ambiguous. Germline lookup yields CDR1 SGHRS and CDR2 YFSETQ. This CDR3 contains 15 residues. Trimming removed 4 bases from V and 3 bases from J, with 13 bases in between. This CDR3 is CASSTGREDTGELFF. In DNA form, the CDR3 reads TGCGCCAGCAGCACCGGCCGCGAGGACACCGGGGAGCTGTTTTTT.

The rearrangement links TRBV2 to TRBJ2-7; D is unclear. V lost 8 bases, J lost 6 bases, and 17 bases lay in between. Germline V gene sequence: CDR1 SNHLY, CDR2 FYNNEI. CDR3 length equals 13 residues. The CDR3 nucleotides read TGTGCCAGCTCAGGATACCTACGCGCCGAGCAGTACTTC. Residues: CASSGYLRAEQYF. Variable domain in full (rest from reference TRBV2 and TRBJ2-7): EPEVTQTPSHQVTQMGQEVILRCVPISNHLYFYWYRQILGQKVEFLVSFYNNEISEKSEIFDDQFSVERPDGSNFTLKIRSTKLEDSAMYFCASSGYLRAEQYFGPGTRLTVT.

The chain uses TRBV2 and TRBJ2-7, with a possible D match to TRBD1 (5 bases). Germline CDR1 is SNHLY and CDR2 is FYNNEI. This CDR3 has 14 residues. Trimming took 6 bases from V and 3 from J, leaving 15 bases between them. This CDR3 is CASSRQGIYYEQYF. CDR3 bases: TGTGCCAGCAGCCGGCAGGGAATCTACTACGAGCAGTACTTC.

The V gene is TRBV6-6, the J gene TRBJ1-2; 12 bases line up with TRBD1. CDR3 size: 14 residues. In germline, CDR1 is MNHNY, CDR2 SVGAGI (reference sequence). J was trimmed by 7 bases and V by 5 bases; bases with no gene match: 5. CDR3 protein: CASSQGQGASGYTF. The CDR3 DNA sequence: TGTGCCAGCAGTCAGGGACAGGGGGCGTCTGGCTACACCTTC.

J is TRBJ2-5 and V is TRBV28, with 9 nucleotides matching TRBD1. Looked up from germline, CDR1 is MDHEN and CDR2 is SYDVKM. Unmatched junction bases numbered 11, after V lost 7 bases and J lost 5 bases. The CDR3 extends over 15 amino acids. The DNA of the CDR3 is TGTGCCAGCACCTTAAGCGGGACAGGGCACGAGACCCAGTACTTC. This codes for CASTLSGTGHETQYF.

This clone was observed a single time. The rearrangement joins TRBV7-6 to TRBJ2-1, with TRBD2 identical over 8 bases. Germline-derived CDR1 and CDR2 are SGHVS and FNYEAQ. This CDR3 region has 16 residues. The J segment lost 0 bases and the V segment lost 3 bases, leaving 4 bases of the junction unmatched. DNA for the CDR3: TGTGCCAGCAGCTTTTTAGCGGGAACCTCCTACAATGAGCAGTTCTTC. Translating it yields CASSFLAGTSYNEQFF.

The chain recombines TRBV28 with TRBJ1-1; 9 bases agree with TRBD1. This CDR3 has 15 residues. The junction had 11 bases not matched to a gene; V was cut back by 11 bases and J by 1 base. The germline V gene has CDR1 MDHEN and CDR2 SYDVKM. The CDR3: CAGLGQGEGNTEAFF. The CDR3, as DNA: TGTGCCGGTCTGGGACAGGGCGAGGGGAACACTGAAGCTTTCTTT.

This rearrangement joins TRBV2 to TRBJ2-5, with D possibly called TRBD1 or TRBD2 (5 bases each). CDR1 and CDR2 from the germline V gene are SNHLY and FYNNEI. V was trimmed by 5 bases and J by 2 bases, leaving 9 bases between them. The length of the CDR3 is 13 residues. The CDR3 DNA reads as TGTGCCAGCAGTACCAGGGAGCAAGAGACCCAGTACTTC. Translating gives CASSTREQETQYF.

The V call is TRBV21-1, the J call TRBJ2-5; TRBD1 was called by the table and not checked on the DNA. TRBV21-1 is assigned pseudogene status. This CDR3 is built from 16 residues. DNA for the CDR3: TGTGCCAGCAGCAAGGCGAGGACAGGGCCCCAAGAGACCCAGTACTTC. Its translation: CASSKARTGPQETQYF.

The chain combines TRBV14 with TRBJ1-4; the match to TRBD1 covers 10 bases. The J segment lost 10 bases and the V segment lost 4 bases, leaving 6 bases of the junction unmatched. There are 14 residues in the CDR3. The V gene's germline CDR1 is SGHDN and CDR2 FVKESK. The CDR3 region is CASSPTGGFGKLFF. In DNA, the CDR3 is TGTGCCAGCAGCCCGACAGGGGGCTTCGGAAAACTGTTTTTT. Variable domain in full (rest from reference TRBV14 and TRBJ1-4): EAGVTQFPSHSVIEKGQTVTLRCDPISGHDNLYWYRRVMGKEIKFLLHFVKESKQDESGMPNNRFLAERTGGTYSTLKVQPAELEDSGVYFCASSPTGGFGKLFFGSGTQLSVL.

This chain connects TRBV5-1 to TRBJ1-1; unclear D gene. The ends were cut back, 4 bases at V and 0 bases at J, with 13 bases in the middle. The CDR3 length is 15 residues. Germline assignment: CDR1 SGHRS and CDR2 YFSETQ. CDR3 DNA sequence: TGCGCCAGCAGCCTCTGGGAGAGAATGAACACTGAAGCTTTCTTT. Its protein is CASSLWERMNTEAFF.

The gene calls are TRBV2 and TRBJ1-4; the D gene is possibly TRBD1 (6 bases). This CDR3 spans 14 amino acids. V was clipped by 5 bases and J by 3 bases, with 10 bases between them. Germline assignment: CDR1 SNHLY and CDR2 FYNNEI. For the CDR3, the DNA is TGTGCCAGCAGTTCCGGGGGCTCTAATGAAAAACTGTTTTTT. This sequence encodes CASSSGGSNEKLFF. Full variable domain (remainder filled in from reference TRBV2 and TRBJ1-4): EPEVTQTPSHQVTQMGQEVILRCVPISNHLYFYWYRQILGQKVEFLVSFYNNEISEKSEIFDDQFSVERPDGSNFTLKIRSTKLEDSAMYFCASSSGGSNEKLFFGSGTQLSVL.

The chain has TRBV5-6 and TRBJ1-4; maybe TRBD1 (5 bases). CDR3 size: 16 residues. CDR1 is SGHDT, CDR2 YYEEEE, per germline. The V end was cut by 4 bases, the J end by 5 bases, with 18 bases between. CDR3 loop: CASSRRTGRPNEKLFF. The CDR3 DNA is TGTGCCAGCAGCCGAAGAACGGGACGGCCAAATGAAAAACTGTTTTTT.

The chain has TRBV5-1 and TRBJ2-7; D not certain. Per the germline V gene, CDR1 is SGHRS and CDR2 is YFSETQ. Trimming took 5 bases from V and 2 from J, leaving 20 bases between them. The CDR3 consists of 16 residues. CDR3: CASSSTLGSGTYEQYF. In DNA, the CDR3 is TGCGCCAGCAGTTCGACGCTTGGGTCCGGAACCTACGAGCAGTACTTC.

This chain uses TRBV10-2 with TRBJ1-3; 8 bases are a match to TRBD1. Trimming at V came to 2 bases and at J to 4 bases, leaving 1 base not matched to a gene. The CDR3 has 14 residues. Germline CDR1 is WSHSY and CDR2 is SAAADI. Here the CDR3 DNA reads TGCGCCAGCAGTGAGCAGGGGGCGGGAAACACCATATATTTT. It is translated as CASSEQGAGNTIYF.

The rearrangement uses TRBV18 and TRBJ1-3, with a possible D match to TRBD1 (5 bases). Germline V CDR1 and CDR2: KGHSH, LQKENI. V dropped 0 bases and J dropped 8 bases, with 14 bases sitting between them. CDR3 length: 15 amino acids. The CDR3 DNA reads TGTGCCAGCTCACCACCATCGGGAGGCAGGGACACCATATATTTT. Protein sequence: CASSPPSGGRDTIYF.

This chain joins TRBV5-1 and TRBJ1-1; perhaps TRBD1 as D (6 bases). Germline CDR1 is SGHRS and CDR2 is YFSETQ. This CDR3 contains 16 residues. Trimming left V 3 bases short and J 0 bases short, with 15 bases between. As DNA, the CDR3 is TGCGCCAGCAGCTCCCTCAGACAGGAAATGAACACTGAAGCTTTCTTT. Amino acids: CASSSLRQEMNTEAFF.

The chain combines TRBV2 with TRBJ1-2, with 11 bases matching TRBD1. Germline V lookup: CDR1 SNHLY, CDR2 FYNNEI. The CDR3 is 15 amino acids. V was clipped by 6 bases and J by 4 bases; unmatched bases: 7. CDR3 DNA sequence: TGTGCCAGCAGCCCCGGGACAGGGGGAATCTATGGCTACACCTTC. Amino acids: CASSPGTGGIYGYTF.

The CDR3 sequence is CASSLYGTYYEQYF. The CDR3 DNA follows: TGTGCCAGCAGTTTATACGGGACTTACTACGAGCAGTACTTC. The V call is TRBV28, the J call TRBJ2-5, with D maybe TRBD2 (6 bases). The DNA matches TRBJ2-7 better at its end, which makes the J call doubtful. Germline V lookup: CDR1 MDHEN, CDR2 SYDVKM. This CDR3 spans 14 amino acids.

The chain recombines TRBV9 with TRBJ2-3, with D uncertain. Germline CDR1 and CDR2: SGDLS and YYNGEE. The V gene lost 1 base and the J gene lost 2 bases, with 8 bases spanning the gap. This CDR3 contains 14 residues. In DNA form, the CDR3 reads TGTGCCAGCAGCGTAACCGGGTCCACAGATACGCAGTATTTT. Its translation is CASSVTGSTDTQYF.

The chain employs TRBV6-5 and TRBJ2-2; 7 bases agree with TRBD1. Germline V gives CDR1 MNHEY, CDR2 SVGAGI. CDR3 length: 16 residues. J gave up 6 bases and V 2 bases, and 9 bases lay outside the gene matches. The CDR3 is CASSYRSGTAPGELFF. DNA for the CDR3: TGTGCCAGCAGTTACAGATCCGGGACAGCCCCCGGGGAGCTGTTTTTT.